A selection of T cell receptor beta chains follows, all from one sample in a study of human CD8 memory T cell subsets. After re-calling the 5' RACE reads, TCRdb lists one entry per CDR3 protein, DNA absent. Its clone listing holds about 11,000 distinct CDR3 sequences. Sequencing was done on a sample of CD8+ stem-like memory T cells (TSCM and TCM) sorted from PBMCs. Receptor source: a human donor in good health. The CDR3 runs from the conserved cysteine through the conserved F or W. Fields, in order: CDR3 protein, J gene, V gene, clone size, CDR3 length. Clone size is not always given. Where it is, it says once, few, many or a class for expanded clones.

CDR3: CASSLDEGTGELFF
J: TRBJ2-2
V: TRBV11-3
size: medium-sized
length: 14

CDR3: CASSQLIGGYEQYF
J: TRBJ2-7
V: TRBV28
size: -
length: 14

CDR3: CAWSVVAGDAYEQYF
J: TRBJ2-7
V: TRBV30
size: -
length: 15

CDR3: CASSLQNLRGETQYF
J: TRBJ2-5
V: TRBV28
size: -
length: 15

CDR3: CASSLGPEYTGELFF
J: TRBJ2-2
V: TRBV7-7
size: -
length: 15

CDR3: CATRGIEGNHNYGYTF
J: TRBJ1-2
V: TRBV10-3
size: -
length: 16

CDR3: CSAIRLAEGTDTQYF
J: TRBJ2-3
V: TRBV20-1
size: -
length: 15

CDR3: CSVEDDRAGSYEQYF
J: TRBJ2-7
V: TRBV29-1
size: medium-sized
length: 15

CDR3: CASRTLGLSYNEQFF
J: TRBJ2-1
V: TRBV28
size: medium-sized
length: 15

CDR3: CASSLSTGQVQYEQYF
J: TRBJ2-7
V: TRBV7-9
size: -
length: 16

CDR3: CSVAGTSGASTDTQYF
J: TRBJ2-3
V: TRBV29-1
size: -
length: 16

CDR3: CASSEFGDPRETQYF
J: TRBJ2-5
V: TRBV25-1
size: -
length: 15

CDR3: CASSLAGFQETQYF
J: TRBJ2-5
V: TRBV5-6
size: -
length: 14